Below, 21 T cell receptor beta chains from the same sample are listed, as sequenced in a study of T cell repertoires in cytomegalovirus infection. Each CDR3 protein is one row after TCRdb ran MiXCR on the reads. The profile shows 200,000 to 300,000 distinct CDR3 sequences, 9% to 15% of them singletons. Material for sequencing was PBMCs. These receptor sequences come from a human donor in good health (CMV status not recorded). Some clones in this sample may be carry-over from other donors' samples.

This clonotype showed up many times. The chain joins TRBV7-8 to TRBJ1-5; TRBD1 matches at 8 bases. The CDR3 extends over 15 amino acids. The ends lost 2 bases at V and 2 bases at J; junction bases unmatched: 2. Looked up from germline, CDR1 is SGHVS and CDR2 is FQNEAQ. In DNA form, the CDR3 reads TGTGCCAGCAGCTTACTGACAGGGGGCAATCAGCCCCAGCATTTT. Amino acid sequence: CASSLLTGGNQPQHF. Filled out from reference TRBV7-8 and TRBJ1-5, the complete variable domain reads GAGVSQSPRYKVAKRGQDVALRCDPISGHVSLFWYQQALGQGPEFLTYFQNEAQLDKSGLPSDRFFAERPEGSVSTLKIQRTQQEDSAVYLCASSLLTGGNQPQHFGDGTRLSIL.

J is TRBJ1-1 and V is TRBV29-1; D perhaps matches TRBD1 (6 bases). The CDR3 length is 13 residues. The germline V gene encodes CDR1 SQVTM and CDR2 ANQGSEA. Trimming left V 5 bases short and J 1 base short, with 11 bases between. The CDR3 region has the DNA TGCAGCGTTCATGGGACACCGAACACTGAAGCTTTCTTT. This sequence encodes CSVHGTPNTEAFF.

This clonotype was counted between two and nine times. This sequence joins TRBV6-2 or TRBV6-3 and TRBJ1-5; TRBD1 might be the D (5 bases). CDR3 length: 14 amino acids. The germline V and J ends were trimmed by 4 bases and 3 bases, with 10 bases remaining between them. Per the germline V gene, CDR1 is MNHEY and CDR2 is SVGEGT. CDR3 DNA sequence: TGTGCCAGCAGTTCGGACATCGTCAATCAGCCCCAGCATTTT. Residues: CASSSDIVNQPQHF.

This clonotype was counted at least ten times. The chain combines TRBV7-2 with TRBJ1-3, with D tentatively TRBD1 (6 bases). The length of the CDR3 is 15 residues. The germline gives CDR1 SGHTA, CDR2 FQGNSA. The germline V and J ends were trimmed by 5 bases and 0 bases, with 11 bases remaining between them. CDR3 DNA sequence: TGTGCCAGCAGCCAGGACAGCATCTCTGGAAACACCATATATTTT. Its translation: CASSQDSISGNTIYF.

This clonotype was recorded a few times. CDR3 amino acids: CASSESDGYNEKLFF. CDR3 nucleotide sequence: TGTGCCAGCAGTGAGTCGGATGGATATAATGAAAAACTGTTTTTT. The chain joins TRBV25-1 to TRBJ1-4; D unresolved. The CDR3 spans 15 residues. Trimming took 3 bases from V and 4 from J, leaving 12 bases between them. Germline values: CDR1 MGHDK, CDR2 SYGVNS.

There are many counts of this clonotype. The genes are TRBV7-9 and TRBJ2-1; 7 nucleotides match TRBD1. Germline CDR1 reads SEHNR; CDR2 reads FQNEAQ (reference sequence). This CDR3 is built from 16 residues. Trimming cost V 4 bases and J 0 bases; bases outside gene matches: 6. As DNA, the CDR3 is TGTGCCAGCAGCTCCCTGACAGGGAGCTCCTACAATGAGCAGTTCTTC. Encoded protein: CASSSLTGSSYNEQFF.

The gene calls are TRBV5-1 and TRBJ2-5, with 7 bases matching TRBD1. Unmatched junction bases numbered 10, after V lost 3 bases and J lost 5 bases. The CDR3 has 15 residues. The germline V gene encodes CDR1 SGHRS and CDR2 YFSETQ. The CDR3 reads CASSSYTGVDETQYF. In nucleotides, the CDR3 is TGCGCCAGCAGCTCCTATACAGGGGTGGACGAGACCCAGTACTTC.

This clonotype was recorded many times. This chain joins TRBV12-3 or TRBV12-4 and TRBJ2-7; D unclear. The V end lost 6 bases, the J end lost 9 bases, and 21 bases lay between the germline ends. The CDR3 contains 14 residues. CDR3 sequence reads: CASSHFQDSTRQYF. The CDR3 bases are TGTGCCAGCAGCCACTTCCAGGATTCTACGAGGCAGTACTTC.

This clonotype showed up many times. This sequence joins TRBV7-2 and TRBJ2-1; D gene ambiguous. The V and J ends lost 2 bases and 3 bases respectively, with 20 bases between them. Germline CDR1 SGHTA, CDR2 FQGNSA. CDR3 length: 18 amino acids. The CDR3 reads CASSLFRLQRTNYNEQFF. CDR3 bases: TGTGCCAGCAGCTTATTCCGGTTACAGCGAACAAACTACAATGAGCAGTTCTTC.

This clonotype was found many times. The rearrangement uses TRBV6-2 or TRBV6-3 and TRBJ2-1; 9 bases map to TRBD2. Per germline, CDR1 MNHEY and CDR2 SVGEGT. The CDR3 runs 17 residues. J lost 8 bases, V lost 6 bases, and 17 bases had no gene match. CDR3 sequence: CASSPSRLAGPPHEQFF. CDR3 sequence (DNA): TGTGCCAGCAGCCCCTCGAGGCTAGCGGGACCCCCCCATGAGCAGTTCTTC.

This clonotype appeared a few times. The rearrangement uses TRBV6-5 and TRBJ2-4; 10 bases line up with TRBD1. Trimming cost V 6 bases and J 3 bases; bases outside gene matches: 11. The CDR3 runs 17 residues. The germline gives CDR1 MNHEY, CDR2 SVGAGI. CDR3 sequence: CASSPALGTGVKNIQYF. DNA of the CDR3: TGTGCCAGCAGCCCTGCCCTTGGGACAGGGGTCAAAAACATTCAGTACTTC.

This clonotype came up many times. Without the conserved terminal phenylalanine or tryptophan, this CDR3 likely stems from a read error. The DNA is omitted, as the CDR3 cannot be located on it reliably, and the CDR3 follows TCRdb's listing. The chain combines TRBV12-5 with TRBJ2-1; the table gives TRBD1 as D, unverified against the DNA. In germline, CDR1 is LGHNT, CDR2 FRNRAP. The CDR3 spans 8 amino acids, including both terminal residues. The CDR3 here is CASGFSAG.

At least ten counts were recorded for this clonotype. The rearrangement joins TRBV7-2 to TRBJ2-4, with D possibly matching TRBD1 (6 bases). The CDR3 is 16 amino acids. The V gene lost 1 base and the J gene lost 1 base, with 11 bases spanning the gap. The germline V gene encodes CDR1 SGHTA and CDR2 FQGNSA. The CDR3 protein is CASSLEGGLAKNIQYF. CDR3 DNA sequence: TGTGCCAGCAGCTTAGAAGGGGGATTGGCCAAAAACATTCAGTACTTC.

This clonotype was detected many times. V gene TRBV28 combines with J gene TRBJ2-1; 10 nucleotides agree with TRBD1. Germline V gene sequence: CDR1 MDHEN, CDR2 SYDVKM. Trimming cost V 5 bases and J 4 bases; bases outside gene matches: 8. The CDR3 has 16 amino acids. CDR3 sequence (DNA): TGTGCCAGCAGTCGCATGCGGGACAGGGGTTACAATGAGCAGTTCTTC. This gives the protein CASSRMRDRGYNEQFF.

The gene calls are TRBV29-1 and TRBJ2-2; a possible D gene is TRBD2 (5 bases). The CDR3 contains 13 residues. The germline CDR1 and CDR2 sequences are SQVTM and ANQGSEA. Between the trimmed V and J ends, which lost 7 bases and 5 bases, there was a span of 14 bases. CDR3 sequence: CSGRHPGTGELFF. CDR3 bases: TGCAGCGGACGACATCCGGGGACCGGGGAGCTGTTTTTT.

This clonotype was seen a few times. The V and J genes are TRBV10-3 and TRBJ1-2; 8 positions match TRBD1. With V trimmed by 4 bases and J by 2 bases, 3 bases remained unmatched. Germline V gene sequence: CDR1 ENHRY, CDR2 SYGVKD. There are 14 residues in the CDR3. The CDR3 sequence is CAISGGQGNYGYTF. CDR3 DNA sequence: TGTGCCATCAGTGGTGGACAGGGCAACTATGGCTACACCTTC.

There are many counts of this clonotype. V gene TRBV11-1 combines with J gene TRBJ2-3; D possibly corresponds to TRBD2 (6 bases). CDR3 length: 16 residues. V gave up 1 base and J gave up 1 base, with 12 bases separating them. Germline V lookup: CDR1 SGHAT, CDR2 FQDESV (reference sequence). The CDR3 spells CASSLGWASGTDTQYF. Written as DNA, the CDR3 is TGTGCCAGCAGCTTAGGATGGGCTAGCGGCACAGATACGCAGTATTTT.

This clonotype was recorded a few times. This rearrangement joins TRBV19 to TRBJ2-3; tentatively, D is TRBD1 (6 bases). The CDR3 runs 16 residues. V was pared by 5 bases and J by 4 bases, with 19 bases between. Germline V gene sequence: CDR1 LNHDA, CDR2 SQIVND (reference sequence). The CDR3 coding sequence is TGTGCCAGTAGTTCGCAACGGGACACGATGGCAGATACGCAGTATTTT. Translated: CASSSQRDTMADTQYF.

The chain joins TRBV28 to TRBJ2-3; weak D call: TRBD1 (7 bases). The CDR3 extends over 16 amino acids. Germline CDR1 and CDR2: MDHEN and SYDVKM. The germline V and J ends were trimmed by 7 bases and 6 bases, with 23 bases remaining between them. CDR3 DNA sequence: TGTGCCAGCACCAAGACAGGGACTGAGGTGGGGGATACGCAGTATTTT. It is translated as CASTKTGTEVGDTQYF.

This clonotype was observed many times. The chain uses TRBV5-6 and TRBJ1-1, with D perhaps matching TRBD1 (5 bases). Trimming removed 0 bases at V and 1 base at J, with 7 bases between. CDR3 length equals 14 residues. The germline V gene encodes CDR1 SGHDT and CDR2 YYEEEE. CDR3 sequence (DNA): TGTGCCAGCAGCTTGGACAGGAGGAACACTGAAGCTTTCTTT. This gives the protein CASSLDRRNTEAFF.

With regard to this clonotype: A much larger clone differs by one base, so this may be a read error. This chain connects TRBV19 to TRBJ2-7, with 9 bases aligning to TRBD1. CDR1 and CDR2 from the germline V gene are LNHDA and SQIVND (reference sequence). This CDR3 spans 13 amino acids. The V and J ends lost 11 bases and 4 bases, in that order; junction bases with no gene match: 9. As DNA, the CDR3 is TGTGCCTCCTCCGGGACAGGGTGTTACGAGCAGTACTTC. Translating gives CASSGTGCYEQYF.